Reported below is one T cell receptor beta chain. This clonotype showed up just a few times. Its binding antigen is unknown. Per-base quality was not reported, and no clone a single base away is much larger than it. This sample was taken from a study of CD8 T cells in ankylosing spondylitis (dated by TCRdb to 2015 to 2018). Regarding the research as a whole: T cell receptor beta repertoires were profiled in healthy donors and ankylosing spondylitis patients so that disease-linked TCR variants could be found. The full study cohort was made up of under 30 ankylosing spondylitis patients and fewer than 120 healthy donors. Peripheral blood samples were taken, and synovial fluid was additionally collected from ankylosing spondylitis patients.

General findings and caveats noted by the study authors: Some motif variants were previously reported in synovial fluid and blood of reactive arthritis patients, suggesting common disease-initiation mechanisms. A CD8+ phenotype was shown by the disease-linked clones, which were found at relatively low frequencies in peripheral blood. Blood from ankylosing spondylitis patients appeared to be characterized by a TCR beta motif composed of eight or nine highly homologous amino acid variants. The disease-linked clones were reported to be significantly enriched in matched synovial fluid samples from ankylosing spondylitis patients.

CDR1 and CDR2 (SGHTS, YDEGEE) derive from the germline V gene. From its cysteine to its phenylalanine, the CDR3 spans 10 amino acids. The DNA shown is the 30-base CDR3, in frame from base 1. The V and J ends are trimmed by 0 bases and 7 bases, leaving 1 base between them. The reads were generated on an Illumina HiSeq 2500. TCR beta libraries were prepared by quantitative 5'-RACE with molecular barcodes. The study's own analysis went as follows. Disease-linked TCR variants were identified with a new computational method built on a probabilistic model of VDJ rearrangement. TCRdb cleaned the public reads at Q25 with fastp, built clones with MiXCR and kept in-frame beta chains. For every CDR3 protein sequence, its rows merge into one entry that carries the most common genes and DNA. For this entry, the V and J calls and clone size follow TCRdb and not the study's own pipeline. Counted in this sample were approximately 200,000 distinct CDR3 sequences; more than 10% of them appeared once. Approximately 15% of the sample belongs to the ten largest clones.

The sequenced sample was blood, either unsorted or a sorted T cell fraction (not recorded which). The clonotype was recovered from a male donor with ankylosing spondylitis or in good health (not recorded which). The chain couples TRBV5-8 to TRBJ2-5; the D gene is not confidently resolved. In nucleotides, the sequence is TGTGCCAGCAGCTTGGGGACCCAGTACTTC. The encoded protein is CASSLGTQYF.